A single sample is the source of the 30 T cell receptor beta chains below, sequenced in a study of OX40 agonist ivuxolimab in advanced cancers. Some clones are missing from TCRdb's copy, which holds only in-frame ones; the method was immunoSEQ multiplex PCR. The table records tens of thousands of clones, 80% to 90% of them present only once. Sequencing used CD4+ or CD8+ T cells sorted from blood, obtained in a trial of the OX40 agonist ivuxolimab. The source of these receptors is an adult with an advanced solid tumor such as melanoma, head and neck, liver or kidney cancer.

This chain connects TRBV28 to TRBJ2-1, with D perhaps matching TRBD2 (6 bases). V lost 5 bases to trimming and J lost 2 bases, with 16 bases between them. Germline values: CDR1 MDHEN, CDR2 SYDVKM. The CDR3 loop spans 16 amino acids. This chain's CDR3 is CASSGSRDLAYNEQFF. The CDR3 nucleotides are TGTGCCAGCAGTGGGTCCCGGGACTTAGCCTACAATGAGCAGTTCTTC.

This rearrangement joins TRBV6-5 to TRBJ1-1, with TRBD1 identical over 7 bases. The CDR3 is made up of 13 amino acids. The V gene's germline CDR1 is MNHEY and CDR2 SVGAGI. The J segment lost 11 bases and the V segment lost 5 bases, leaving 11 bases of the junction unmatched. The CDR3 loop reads CASSTRDSLKAFF. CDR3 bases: TGTGCCAGCAGTACGAGGGACAGTCTGAAGGCTTTCTTT.

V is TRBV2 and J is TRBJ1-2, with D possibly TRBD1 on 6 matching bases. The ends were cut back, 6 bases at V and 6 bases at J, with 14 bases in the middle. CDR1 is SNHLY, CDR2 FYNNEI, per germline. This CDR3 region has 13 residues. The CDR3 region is CASRPNRADGYTF. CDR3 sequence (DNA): TGTGCCAGCAGGCCGAACAGGGCGGATGGCTACACCTTC.

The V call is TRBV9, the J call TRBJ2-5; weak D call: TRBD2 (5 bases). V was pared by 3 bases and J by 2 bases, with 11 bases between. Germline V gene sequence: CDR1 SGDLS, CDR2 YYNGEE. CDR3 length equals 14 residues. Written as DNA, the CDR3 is TGTGCCAGCAGCGCCGCAGCGGCTCAAGAGACCCAGTACTTC. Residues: CASSAAAAQETQYF.

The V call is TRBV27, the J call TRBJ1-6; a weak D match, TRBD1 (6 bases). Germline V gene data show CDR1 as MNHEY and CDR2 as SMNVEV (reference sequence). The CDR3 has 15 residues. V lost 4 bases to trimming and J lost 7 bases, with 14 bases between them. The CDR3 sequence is CASSSLAGVNSPLHF. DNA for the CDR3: TGTGCCAGCAGTTCCTTGGCAGGGGTAAATTCACCCCTCCACTTT.

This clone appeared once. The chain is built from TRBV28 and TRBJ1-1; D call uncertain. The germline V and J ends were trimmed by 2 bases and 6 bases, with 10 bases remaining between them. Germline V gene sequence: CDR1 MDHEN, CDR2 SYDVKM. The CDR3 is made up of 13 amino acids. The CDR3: CASSLEGPAEAFF. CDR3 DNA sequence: TGTGCCAGCAGTTTAGAGGGCCCCGCTGAAGCTTTCTTT.

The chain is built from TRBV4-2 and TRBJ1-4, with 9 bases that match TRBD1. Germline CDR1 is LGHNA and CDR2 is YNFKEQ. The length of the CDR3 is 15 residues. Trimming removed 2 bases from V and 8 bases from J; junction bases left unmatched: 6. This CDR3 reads CASSQQGQGGEKLFF. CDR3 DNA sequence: TGTGCCAGCAGCCAACAGGGACAGGGCGGGGAAAAACTGTTTTTT.

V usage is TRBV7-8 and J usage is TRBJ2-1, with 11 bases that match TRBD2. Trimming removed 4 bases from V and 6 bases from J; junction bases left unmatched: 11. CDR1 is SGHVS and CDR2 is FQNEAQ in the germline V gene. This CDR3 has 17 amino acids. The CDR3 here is CASSSRLLAGVVNEQFF. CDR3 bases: TGTGCCAGCAGCTCTAGGTTACTAGCGGGAGTCGTCAATGAGCAGTTCTTC.

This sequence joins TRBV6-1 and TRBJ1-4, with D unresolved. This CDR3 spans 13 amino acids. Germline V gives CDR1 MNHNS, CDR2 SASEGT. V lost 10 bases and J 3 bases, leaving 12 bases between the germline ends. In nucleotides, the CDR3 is TGTGCCACGTCGGGGATAGCTAATGAAAAACTGTTTTTT. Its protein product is CATSGIANEKLFF.

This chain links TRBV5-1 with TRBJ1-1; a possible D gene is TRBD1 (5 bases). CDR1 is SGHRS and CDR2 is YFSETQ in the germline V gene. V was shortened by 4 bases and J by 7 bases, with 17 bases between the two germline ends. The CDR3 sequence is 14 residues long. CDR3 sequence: CASSLGVRPNEAFF. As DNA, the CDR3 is TGCGCCAGCAGCCTAGGGGTTCGGCCCAATGAAGCTTTCTTT.

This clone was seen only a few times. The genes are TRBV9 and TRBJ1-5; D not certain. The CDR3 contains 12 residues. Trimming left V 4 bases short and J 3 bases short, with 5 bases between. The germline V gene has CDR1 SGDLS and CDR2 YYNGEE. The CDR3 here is CASSKDNQPQHF. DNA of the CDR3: TGTGCCAGCAGCAAGGACAATCAGCCCCAGCATTTT.

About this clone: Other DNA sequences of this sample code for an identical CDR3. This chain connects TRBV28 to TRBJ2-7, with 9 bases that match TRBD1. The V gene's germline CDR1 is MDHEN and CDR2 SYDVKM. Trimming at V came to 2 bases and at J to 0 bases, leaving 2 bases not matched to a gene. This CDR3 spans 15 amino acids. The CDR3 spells CASSLVTGGSYEQYF. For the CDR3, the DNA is TGTGCCAGCAGTTTAGTGACAGGGGGCTCCTACGAGCAGTACTTC.

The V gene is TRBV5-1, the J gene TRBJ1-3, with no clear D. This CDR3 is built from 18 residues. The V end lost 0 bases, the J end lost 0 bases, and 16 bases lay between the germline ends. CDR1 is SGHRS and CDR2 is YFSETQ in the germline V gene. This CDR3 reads CASSLVSAGPHSGNTIYF. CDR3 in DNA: TGCGCCAGCAGCTTGGTCTCGGCCGGGCCCCACTCTGGAAACACCATATATTTT.

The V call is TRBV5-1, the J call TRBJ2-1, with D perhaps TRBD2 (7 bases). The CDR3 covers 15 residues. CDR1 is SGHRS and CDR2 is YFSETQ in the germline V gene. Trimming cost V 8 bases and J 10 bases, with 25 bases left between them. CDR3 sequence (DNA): TGCGCCAGTCGGGGGGCGGGCATAAGAAGCCGGGAGCAGTTCTTC. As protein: CASRGAGIRSREQFF.

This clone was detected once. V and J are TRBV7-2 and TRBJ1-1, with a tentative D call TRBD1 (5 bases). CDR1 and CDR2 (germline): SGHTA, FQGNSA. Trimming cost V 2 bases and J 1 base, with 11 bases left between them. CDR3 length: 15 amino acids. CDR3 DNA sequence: TGTGCCAGCAGCTTAATCCCCCAGGGGAACACTGAAGCTTTCTTT. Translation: CASSLIPQGNTEAFF. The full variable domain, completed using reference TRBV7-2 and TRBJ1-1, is GAGVSQSPSNKVTEKGKDVELRCDPISGHTALYWYRQSLGQGLEFLIYFQGNSAPDKSGLPSDRFSAERTGGSVSTLTIQRTQQEDSAVYLCASSLIPQGNTEAFFGQGTRLTVV.

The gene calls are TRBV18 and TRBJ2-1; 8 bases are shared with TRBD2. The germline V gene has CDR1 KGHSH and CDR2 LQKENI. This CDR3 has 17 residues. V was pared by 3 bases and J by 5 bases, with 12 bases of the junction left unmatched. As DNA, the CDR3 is TGTGCCAGCTCACCGCCGGGGGGTAGCGGGACCGACAATGAGCAGTTCTTC. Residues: CASSPPGGSGTDNEQFF.

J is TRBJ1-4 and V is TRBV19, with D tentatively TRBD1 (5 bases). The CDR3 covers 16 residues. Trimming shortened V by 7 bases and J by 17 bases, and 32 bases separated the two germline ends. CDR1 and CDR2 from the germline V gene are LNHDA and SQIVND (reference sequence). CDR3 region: CASTLGSGAAERRVFF. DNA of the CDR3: TGTGCCAGTACTCTCGGGAGTGGGGCAGCGGAACGGAGGGTTTTTTTT.

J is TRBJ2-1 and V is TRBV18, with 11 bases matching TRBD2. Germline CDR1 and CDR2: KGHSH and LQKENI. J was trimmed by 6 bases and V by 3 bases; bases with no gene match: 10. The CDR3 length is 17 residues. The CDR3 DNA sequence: TGTGCCAGCTCACCTTTCATGACTAGCGGGAACGGCAATGAGCAGTTCTTC. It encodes CASSPFMTSGNGNEQFF. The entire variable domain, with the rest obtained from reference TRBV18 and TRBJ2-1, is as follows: NAGVMQNPRHLVRRRGQEARLRCSPMKGHSHVYWYRQLPEEGLKFMVYLQKENIIDESGMPKERFSAEFPKEGPSILRIQQVVRGDSAAYFCASSPFMTSGNGNEQFFGPGTRLTVL.

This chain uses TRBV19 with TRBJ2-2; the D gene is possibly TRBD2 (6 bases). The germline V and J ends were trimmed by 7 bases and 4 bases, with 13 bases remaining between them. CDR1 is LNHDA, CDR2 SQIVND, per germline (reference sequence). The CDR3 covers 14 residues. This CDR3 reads CASTGGGGTGELFF. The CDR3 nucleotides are TGTGCCAGTACCGGGGGTGGAGGCACCGGGGAGCTGTTTTTT.

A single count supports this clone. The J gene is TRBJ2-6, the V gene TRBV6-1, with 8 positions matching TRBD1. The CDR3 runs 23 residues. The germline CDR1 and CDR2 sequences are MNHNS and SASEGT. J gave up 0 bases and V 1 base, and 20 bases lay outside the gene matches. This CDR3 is CASSEVHLVPGQVTRSGANVLTF. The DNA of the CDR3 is TGTGCCAGCAGTGAAGTGCACCTTGTTCCGGGACAGGTAACCCGCTCTGGGGCCAACGTCCTGACTTTC.

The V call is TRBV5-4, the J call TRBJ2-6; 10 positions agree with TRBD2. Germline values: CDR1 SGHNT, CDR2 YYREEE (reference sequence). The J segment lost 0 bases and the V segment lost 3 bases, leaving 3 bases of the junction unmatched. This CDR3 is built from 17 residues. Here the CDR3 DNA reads TGTGCCAGCAGCTCCCCTAGCGGGGGCTCTGGGGCCAACGTCCTGACTTTC. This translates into CASSSPSGGSGANVLTF.

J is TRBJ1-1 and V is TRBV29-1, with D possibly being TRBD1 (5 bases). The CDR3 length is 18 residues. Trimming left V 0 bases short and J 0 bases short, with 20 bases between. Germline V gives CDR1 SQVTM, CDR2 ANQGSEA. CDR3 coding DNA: TGCAGCGTTGAAGACTCCGGGACGGGGGGGAGTATGAACACTGAAGCTTTCTTT. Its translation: CSVEDSGTGGSMNTEAFF.

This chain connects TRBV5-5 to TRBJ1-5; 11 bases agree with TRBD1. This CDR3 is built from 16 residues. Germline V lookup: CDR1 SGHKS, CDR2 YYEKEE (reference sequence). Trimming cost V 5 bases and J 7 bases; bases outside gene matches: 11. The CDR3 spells CASSSGTGGLSQPQHF. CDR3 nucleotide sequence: TGTGCCAGCAGTTCCGGGACAGGGGGATTATCCCAGCCCCAGCATTTT.

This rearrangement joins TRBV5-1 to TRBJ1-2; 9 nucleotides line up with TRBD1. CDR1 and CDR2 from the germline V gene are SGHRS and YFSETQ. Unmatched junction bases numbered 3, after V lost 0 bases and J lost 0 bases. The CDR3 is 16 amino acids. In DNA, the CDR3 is TGCGCCAGCAGCTTGGAGGGACAGGGATCTAACTATGGCTACACCTTC. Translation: CASSLEGQGSNYGYTF. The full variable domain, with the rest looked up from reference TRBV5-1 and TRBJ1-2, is KAGVTQTPRYLIKTRGQQVTLSCSPISGHRSVSWYQQTPGQGLQFLFEYFSETQRNKGNFPGRFSGRQFSNSRSEMNVSTLELGDSALYLCASSLEGQGSNYGYTFGSGTRLTVV.

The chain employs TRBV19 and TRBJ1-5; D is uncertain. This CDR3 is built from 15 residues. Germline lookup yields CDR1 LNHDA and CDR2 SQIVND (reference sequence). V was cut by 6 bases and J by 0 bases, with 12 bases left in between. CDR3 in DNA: TGTGCCAGTAGGCGGGATACTTATAGCAATCAGCCCCAGCATTTT. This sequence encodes CASRRDTYSNQPQHF.

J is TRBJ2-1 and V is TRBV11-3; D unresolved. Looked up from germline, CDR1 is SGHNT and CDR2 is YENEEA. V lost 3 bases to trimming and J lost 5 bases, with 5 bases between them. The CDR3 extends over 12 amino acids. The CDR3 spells CASSFEHNEQFF. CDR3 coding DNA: TGTGCCAGCAGCTTTGAGCACAATGAGCAGTTCTTC. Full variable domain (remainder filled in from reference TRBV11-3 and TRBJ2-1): EAGVVQSPRYKIIEKKQPVAFWCNPISGHNTLYWYLQNLGQGPELLIRYENEEAVDDSQLPKDRFSAERLKGVDSTLKIQPAELGDSAVYLCASSFEHNEQFFGPGTRLTVL.

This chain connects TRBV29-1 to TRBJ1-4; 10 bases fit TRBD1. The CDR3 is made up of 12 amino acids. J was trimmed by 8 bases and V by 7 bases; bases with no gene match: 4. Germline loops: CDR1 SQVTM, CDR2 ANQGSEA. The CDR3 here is CSGGQGFEKLFF. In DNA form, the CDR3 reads TGCAGCGGGGGACAGGGGTTCGAAAAACTGTTTTTT.

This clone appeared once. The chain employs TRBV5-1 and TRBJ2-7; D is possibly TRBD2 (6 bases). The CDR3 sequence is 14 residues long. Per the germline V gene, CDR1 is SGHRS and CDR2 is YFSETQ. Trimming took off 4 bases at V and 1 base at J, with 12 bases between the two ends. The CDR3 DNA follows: TGCGCCAGCAGCCCGGGGACTCCTTCCTACGAGCAGTACTTC. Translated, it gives CASSPGTPSYEQYF.

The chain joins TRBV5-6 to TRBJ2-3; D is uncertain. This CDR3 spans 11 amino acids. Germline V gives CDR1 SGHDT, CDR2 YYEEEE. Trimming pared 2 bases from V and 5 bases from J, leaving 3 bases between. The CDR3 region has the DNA TGTGCCAGCAGCTTCATAGATACGCAGTATTTT. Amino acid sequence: CASSFIDTQYF.

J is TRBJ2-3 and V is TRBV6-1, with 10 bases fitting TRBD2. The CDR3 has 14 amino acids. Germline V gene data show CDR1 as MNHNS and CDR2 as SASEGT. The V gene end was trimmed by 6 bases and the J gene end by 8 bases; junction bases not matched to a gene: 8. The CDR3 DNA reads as TGTGCCAGCAGAACAGCGGGAGGGCCGGTTACGCAGTATTTT. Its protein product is CASRTAGGPVTQYF.